This T cell receptor beta chain was observed in a study of T-cell reconstitution after alpha-beta-depleted transplantation in children. V lost 5 bases, J lost 2 bases, and 8 bases stayed unmatched. There are 15 residues in the CDR3. The germline V gene encodes CDR1 SQVTM and CDR2 ANQGSEA. TCRbeta library construction was performed incorporating unique molecular identifiers. TCRdb reprocessed the PCR reads with MiXCR, giving one entry per CDR3 protein. This table holds approximately 590,000 distinct CDR3 sequences, over 9.5% found once. This clonotype has a count of ten or more. Sequences were derived from PBMCs from the stem cell graft donor, sampled from the stem cell graft. The sequence came from a human donor who donated a stem cell graft to a child with acute myeloid leukemia. The chain couples TRBV29-1 to TRBJ2-2; 7 bases line up with TRBD1. CDR3 nucleotide sequence: TGCAGCGTTCGGACAGGTTTGGGCAACACCGGGGAGCTGTTTTTT. As protein: CSVRTGLGNTGELFF.